One TCR beta chain is described in this entry. Each CDR3 protein is one row after TCRdb ran MiXCR on the RT-PCR reads. The repertoire consists of hundreds of thousands of distinct CDR3 sequences, with approximately 15% occurring once and the leading ten covering 3.6%. Sequences were obtained from memory CD4+ T cells from blood. This TCR derives from a female donor in good health, serving as a healthy control.

CDR3 in amino acids: CATSRGTGPGEQFF. CDR3 in DNA: TGTGCCACCAGCAGAGGGACTGGTCCGGGTGAGCAGTTCTTC. The V call is TRBV15, the J call TRBJ2-1; maybe TRBD2 (5 bases). The CDR3 is made up of 14 amino acids. The V gene lost 1 base and the J gene lost 9 bases, with 13 bases spanning the gap. The germline V gene encodes CDR1 LNHNV and CDR2 YYDKDF (reference sequence).